This T cell receptor (beta chain) was found in a study of blood T cell repertoires in COVID-19. Participants spanned ages about 18 to 90 years and resided in some 22 US areas. Recovery meant two consecutive negative NP/OP PCR tests, professional clearance, or resolved symptoms. Germline values: CDR1 SGHAT, CDR2 FQNNGV. This CDR3 has 18 amino acids. Between the trimmed V and J ends, which lost 2 bases and 0 bases, there was a span of 16 bases. TCRdb's table, derived via immunoSEQ multiplex PCR, lists solely in-frame clones and lacks some. The sample lists about 280,000 clones, around 88% seen once, with 6% to 6.5% in the top ten.

The sample taken for sequencing was PBMCs or T cells enriched from blood (not recorded which). The receptor was derived from a woman in her 40s who had recovered from COVID-19. The chain is built from TRBV11-2 and TRBJ2-2; a possible D gene is TRBD2 (6 bases). The CDR3 reads CASSLYSGTYSNTGELFF. In nucleotides, the CDR3 is TGTGCCAGCAGCTTATATTCAGGGACTTATTCGAACACCGGGGAGCTGTTTTTT.